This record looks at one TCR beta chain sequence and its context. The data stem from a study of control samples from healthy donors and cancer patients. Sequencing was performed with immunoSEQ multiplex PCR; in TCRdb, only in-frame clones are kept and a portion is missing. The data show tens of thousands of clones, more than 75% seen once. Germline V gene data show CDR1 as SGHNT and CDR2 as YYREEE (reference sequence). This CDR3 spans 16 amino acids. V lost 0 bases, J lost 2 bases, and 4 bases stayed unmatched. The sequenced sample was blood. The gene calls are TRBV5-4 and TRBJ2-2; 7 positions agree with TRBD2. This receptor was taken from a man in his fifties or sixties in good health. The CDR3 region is CASSLAGGVNTGELFF. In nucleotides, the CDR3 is TGTGCCAGCAGCTTGGCGGGAGGTGTAAACACCGGGGAGCTGTTTTTT. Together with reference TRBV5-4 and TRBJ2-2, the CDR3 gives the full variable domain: ETGVTQSPTHLIKTRGQQVTLRCSSQSGHNTVSWYQQALGQGPQFIFQYYREEENGRGNFPPRFSGLQFPNYSSELNVNALELDDSALYLCASSLAGGVNTGELFFGEGSRLTVL.